This T cell receptor beta chain stems from a study of CD8+ T cells in alopecia areata. CD4+ cells underwent sorting into CD25+CD127- cells for five patients. Individuals with alopecia areata gave both lesional scalp punch biopsies and peripheral blood for collection. Sorting of CD4+ and CD8+ T cells was performed on PBMCs. Germline lookup yields CDR1 SGHTA and CDR2 FQGNSA. The CDR3 covers 16 residues. With 3 bases removed from V and 0 bases from J, the gap between germline ends came to 12 bases. The sequencing template was cDNA reverse transcribed from extracted RNA. Method: immunoSEQ multiplex PCR; TCRdb's copy keeps in-frame clones and lacks some. Altogether around 35,000 clones are present, around 50% being singletons, with the ten largest covering around 1.8%.

This clonotype was obtained from a human donor with alopecia areata. The sequencing input was CD4+ Tregs sorted from blood. The chain carries TRBV7-2 and TRBJ2-1; TRBD1 or TRBD2 may be the D gene (6 bases each). The CDR3 loop reads CASSFVGGGSYNEQFF. The CDR3 region has the DNA TGTGCCAGCAGCTTTGTGGGGGGCGGCTCCTACAATGAGCAGTTCTTC.